This paragraph reports one TCR beta chain. This sample is drawn from a study of blood T cell repertoires in COVID-19. Turning to the study itself: The samples span acute and convalescent COVID-19 from the United States, Italy and Spain. The cDNA or gDNA used as material had been derived from T cells, B-cell-depleted T cells, or PBMCs.

CDR1 and CDR2 from the germline V gene are SGDLS and YYNGEE. The V and J ends lost 3 bases and 7 bases, in that order; junction bases with no gene match: 8. The CDR3 covers 14 residues. In the original workflow: Amplification of reference gene primers provided the estimated nucleated cell counts. Sequenced by immunoSEQ multiplex PCR; TCRdb stores in-frame clones only, minus some. V and J calls and clone size are those listed in that table; D and trimming were worked out from the DNA. This table has some 250,000 clones, 88% appearing once. The TCR sequence derives from a middle-aged woman who had recovered from COVID-19. Material: peripheral blood. The chain employs TRBV9 and TRBJ1-1; 8 bases map to TRBD1. The CDR3 DNA sequence: TGTGCCAGCAGCGCAGACAGGGGAGTGGGTGAAGCTTTCTTT. It yields the protein CASSADRGVGEAFF. Looking up the rest from reference TRBV9 and TRBJ1-1 gives the full variable domain: DSGVTQTPKHLITATGQRVTLRCSPRSGDLSVYWYQQSLDQGLQFLIQYYNGEERAKGNILERFSAQQFPDLHSELNLSSLELGDSALYFCASSADRGVGEAFFGQGTRLTVV.